A single sample gave rise to the 3 T cell receptor beta chains below, sequenced in a study of molecular identifiers for immune sequencing clone quantification. Each CDR3 protein is one row after TCRdb ran MiXCR on the PCR reads. Of about 330,000 distinct CDR3 sequences listed, 24% were seen once; the top ten hold about 0.7%. Sequenced material: naive CD8+ T cells from blood, with Jurkat cell RNA spiked in. The sample's subset: FACS-sorted CD8+CD4-CCR7+CD45RA+ naive T cells. These receptors were collected from a human donor in good health. Some libraries in this study had Jurkat cell RNA spiked in.

This clonotype has at least ten counts. The rearrangement links TRBV20-1 to TRBJ2-7, with D possibly being TRBD2 (6 bases). V was pared by 0 bases and J by 2 bases, with 14 bases between. There are 15 residues in the CDR3. Germline CDR1 and CDR2: DFQATT and SNEGSKA (reference sequence). CDR3 in DNA: TGCAGTGCTAGAGATCCGACGGAGGGCACCTACGAGCAGTACTTC. Translated, it gives CSARDPTEGTYEQYF.

This clonotype was seen ten or more times. The rearrangement links TRBV5-1 to TRBJ1-1, with a tentative D call TRBD1 (5 bases). Germline V gene data show CDR1 as SGHRS and CDR2 as YFSETQ. V lost 1 base and J lost 3, with 10 bases in between. This CDR3 contains 14 residues. The CDR3 DNA follows: TGCGCCAGCAGCTTGTCGGAGGGGTACACTGAAGCTTTCTTT. Translating gives CASSLSEGYTEAFF.

This clonotype was seen many times. The V gene is TRBV29-1, the J gene TRBJ2-4; D may be TRBD1 (5 bases). V was cut by 3 bases and J by 8 bases, with 20 bases left in between. Germline values: CDR1 SQVTM, CDR2 ANQGSEA. This CDR3 spans 15 amino acids. CDR3 amino acids: CSVEGLHPYGDIQYF. For the CDR3, the DNA is TGCAGCGTTGAGGGGCTACACCCCTATGGGGACATTCAGTACTTC.